The sequence of this T cell receptor (beta chain) was determined in a study of blood T cell repertoires in COVID-19. Turning to the study itself: Samples came from the United States, Italy and Spain, spanning acute and convalescent COVID-19. Sources were T cells, B-cell-depleted T cells, or PBMCs; the material itself was cDNA or gDNA.

Original handling: Amplification of reference gene primers was used by the study to estimate nucleated cell counts. Using immunoSEQ multiplex PCR, the repertoire was profiled, and TCRdb retains in-frame clones only, with some absent. V and J calls and clone size are those listed in that table; D and trimming were worked out from the DNA. The sample includes some 340,000 clones, over 70% seen only once; the top ten take 2.5% to 3.5%. Germline lookup yields CDR1 MNHNY and CDR2 SVGAGI (reference sequence). Trimming removed 7 bases at V and 0 bases at J, with 14 bases between. CDR3 length equals 15 residues.

The chain carries TRBV6-6 and TRBJ2-3; D might be TRBD2 (5 bases). The clonotype originates from a man aged 30-40 years with active or convalescent COVID-19. The source material was peripheral blood. The CDR3 nucleotides are TGTGCCAGCACCCAAGAAGGCGGGAGCACAGATACGCAGTATTTT. Encoded protein: CASTQEGGSTDTQYF.